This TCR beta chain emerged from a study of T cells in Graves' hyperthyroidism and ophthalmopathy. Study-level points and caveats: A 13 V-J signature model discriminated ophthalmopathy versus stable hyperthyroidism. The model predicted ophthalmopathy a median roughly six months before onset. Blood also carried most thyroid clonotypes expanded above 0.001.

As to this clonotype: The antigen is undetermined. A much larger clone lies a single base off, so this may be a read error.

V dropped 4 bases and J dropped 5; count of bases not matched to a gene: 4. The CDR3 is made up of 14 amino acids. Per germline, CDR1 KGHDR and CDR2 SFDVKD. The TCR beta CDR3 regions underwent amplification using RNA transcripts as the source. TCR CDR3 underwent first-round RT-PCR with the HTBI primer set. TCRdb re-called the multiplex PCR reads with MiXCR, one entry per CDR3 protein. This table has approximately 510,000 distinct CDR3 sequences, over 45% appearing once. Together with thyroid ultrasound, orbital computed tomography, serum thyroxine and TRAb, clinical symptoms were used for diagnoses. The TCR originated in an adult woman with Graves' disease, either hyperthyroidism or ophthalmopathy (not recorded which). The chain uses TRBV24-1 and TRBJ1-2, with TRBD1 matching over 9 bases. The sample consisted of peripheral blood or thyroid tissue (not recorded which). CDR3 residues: CATSEPGQGYGYTF. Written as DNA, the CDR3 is TGTGCCACCAGTGAACCGGGACAGGGATATGGCTACACCTTC.